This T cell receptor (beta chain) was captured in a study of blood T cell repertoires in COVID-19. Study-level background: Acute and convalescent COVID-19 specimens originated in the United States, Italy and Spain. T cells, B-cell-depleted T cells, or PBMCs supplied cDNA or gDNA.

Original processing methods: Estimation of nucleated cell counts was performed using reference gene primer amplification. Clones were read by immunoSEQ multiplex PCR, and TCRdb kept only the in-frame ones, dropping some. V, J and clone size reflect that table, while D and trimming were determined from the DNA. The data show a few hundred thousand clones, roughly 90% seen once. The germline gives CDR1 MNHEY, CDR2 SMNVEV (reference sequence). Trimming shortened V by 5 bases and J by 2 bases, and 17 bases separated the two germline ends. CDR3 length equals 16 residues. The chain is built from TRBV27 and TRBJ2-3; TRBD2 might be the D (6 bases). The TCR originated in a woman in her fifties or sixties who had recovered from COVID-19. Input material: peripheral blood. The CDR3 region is CASSPLGGPDTDTQYF. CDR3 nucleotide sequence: TGTGCCAGCAGTCCCCTAGGAGGGCCAGACACAGATACGCAGTATTTT.